The TCR beta chain described here comes from a study of blood T cell repertoires in COVID-19. In the study overall: Collection of acute and convalescent COVID-19 samples took place in the United States, Italy and Spain.

In this sample, this clone turned up once. Germline CDR1 MNHNY, CDR2 SVGAGI (reference sequence). The CDR3 sequence is 12 residues long. J was trimmed by 14 bases and V by 2 bases; bases with no gene match: 8. Using immunoSEQ multiplex PCR, the repertoire was profiled, and TCRdb retains in-frame clones only, with some absent. The repertoire holds 150,000 or so clones, with about 75% as singletons. This receptor was obtained from a woman aged 50 to 60 who had recovered from COVID-19. The rearrangement links TRBV6-6 to TRBJ1-1; 7 bases match TRBD1. The specimen was PBMCs or T cells enriched from blood (not recorded which). The CDR3 loop reads CASSYVTGAPFF. The CDR3 coding sequence is TGTGCCAGCAGTTACGTAACAGGGGCCCCATTCTTT.